The present T cell receptor beta chain was sequenced within a study of blood T cells in healthy people across ages. A second PCR of 7 to 11 cycles used a sample-barcoded 5' primer and a J-beta primer mix. Every molecule of cDNA carried a tag from a template-switch adaptor with 12 random nucleotides. MiXCR, applied by TCRdb to the 5' RACE reads, yields one record per CDR3 protein. In the table there are 780,000 or so distinct CDR3 sequences, about 48% of which are singletons. Study-level points and caveats: Both naive CD4+ cell counts and diversity were greater in long-lived donors than in aged donors.

Every donor contributed roughly 10 milliliters of peripheral blood by blood draw. RNA extraction gave at least 5 micrograms of total RNA per sample. About this clonotype itself: Its antigen is still unknown.

The receptor comes from an elderly man in good health. The source material was blood.

CDR3 sequence: CASSWPGPPYEQYF. CDR3 sequence (DNA): TGCGCCAGCAGCTGGCCGGGTCCGCCCTACGAGCAGTACTTC. The rearrangement joins TRBV5-1 to TRBJ2-4; D gene uncertain. The assigned J gene may be wrong: the sequence end matches TRBJ2-7 better. Germline V gene lookup returns CDR1 SGHRS and CDR2 YFSETQ. This CDR3 comprises 14 residues.